The T cell receptor beta chain described here comes from a study of lymphopenia after photon versus proton radiotherapy. Overall study results and limits: Authors raise, but do not show, better survival with proton therapy. Relative stability marked proton patients; photon patients lost diversity and naive cells. Post-nadir TCR diversity decline inversely tracked overall survival among those who died.

Details on this clone: No antigen is known for it.

V shed 4 bases and J shed 1 base, with 4 bases lying between them. The CDR3 consists of 12 residues. Assay: immunoSEQ multiplex PCR; the TCRdb copy retains only in-frame clones and omits some. The table lists 150,000 or so clones, about 88% of them singletons. This chain uses TRBV23-1 with TRBJ1-2; D is unclear. TRBV23-1 is identified as an open reading frame with a role that is uncertain. The material was peripheral blood, obtained from a patient treated with photon-based radiotherapy. The TCR sequence derives from a man between 45 and 60 years old with gastric cancer. In DNA, the CDR3 is TGCGCCAGCAGTCTGCATAACTATGGCTACACCTTC. It specifies CASSLHNYGYTF.